The sequence of this TCR beta chain was determined in a study of blood T cell repertoires in COVID-19. The table came from immunoSEQ multiplex PCR; TCRdb's copy has only in-frame clones and leaves some out. The table shows around 130,000 clones, with 80% to 90% occurring only once. Germline assignment: CDR1 SGHRS and CDR2 YFSETQ. V shed 2 bases and J 7 bases; nucleotides not matched to a gene: 14. This CDR3 region has 16 residues. The chain recombines TRBV5-1 with TRBJ2-5, with 7 bases aligning to TRBD2. This receptor was taken from a man between 65 and 79 years old with active or convalescent COVID-19. Material for sequencing was peripheral blood. CDR3 nucleotides: TGCGCCAGCAGCTTTAATGTAGTGGGGAGGGCCGGGACCCAGTACTTC. Translation gives CASSFNVVGRAGTQYF.